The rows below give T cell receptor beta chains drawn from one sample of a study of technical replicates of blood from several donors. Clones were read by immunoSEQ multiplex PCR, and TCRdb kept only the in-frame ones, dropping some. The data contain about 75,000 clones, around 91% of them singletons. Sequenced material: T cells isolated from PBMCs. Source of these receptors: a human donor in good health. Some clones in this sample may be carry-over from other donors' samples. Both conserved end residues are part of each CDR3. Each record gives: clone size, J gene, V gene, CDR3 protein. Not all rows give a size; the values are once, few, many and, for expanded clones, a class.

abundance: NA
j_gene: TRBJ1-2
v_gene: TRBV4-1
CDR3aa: CASSPEVAGSSDGYTF

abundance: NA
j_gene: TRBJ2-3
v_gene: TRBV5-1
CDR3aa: CASSLVSSGSNTQYF

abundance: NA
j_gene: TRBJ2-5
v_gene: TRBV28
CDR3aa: CASSLGPLTHRETQYF

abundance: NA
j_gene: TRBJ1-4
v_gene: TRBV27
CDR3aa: CASRRTAANEKLFF

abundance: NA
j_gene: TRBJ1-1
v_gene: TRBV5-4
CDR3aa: CASSFHSGNTEAFF

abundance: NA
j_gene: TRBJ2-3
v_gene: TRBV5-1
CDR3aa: CASSLREQVFTDTQYF

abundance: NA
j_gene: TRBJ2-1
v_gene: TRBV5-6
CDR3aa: CASSPGGVGYNEQFF

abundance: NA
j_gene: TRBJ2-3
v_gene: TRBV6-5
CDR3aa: CASSSPSGGADTQYF

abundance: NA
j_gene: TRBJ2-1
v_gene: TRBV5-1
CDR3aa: CASSFSDSSGMDEQFF

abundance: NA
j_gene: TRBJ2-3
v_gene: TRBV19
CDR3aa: CASSTQTGGSRTDTQYF

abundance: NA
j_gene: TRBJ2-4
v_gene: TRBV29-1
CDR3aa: CSVEGREGPYIQYF

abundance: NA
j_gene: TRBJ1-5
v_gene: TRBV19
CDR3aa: CASRADRGGNQPQHF

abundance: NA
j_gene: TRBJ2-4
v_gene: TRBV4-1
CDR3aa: CASSQDLTYGRVGAKNIQYF

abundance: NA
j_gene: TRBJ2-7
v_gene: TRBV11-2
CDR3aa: CASSRDRNYEQYF

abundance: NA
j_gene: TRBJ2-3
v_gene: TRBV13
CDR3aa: CASSEETDTQYF

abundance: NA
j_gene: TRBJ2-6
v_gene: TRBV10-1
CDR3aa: CASSAAGDRFFSGANVLTF

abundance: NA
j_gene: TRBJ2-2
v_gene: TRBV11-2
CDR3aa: CASSSIAGGMTGELFF

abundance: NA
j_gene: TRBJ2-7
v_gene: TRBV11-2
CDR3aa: CASSGYRDRSSYEQYF

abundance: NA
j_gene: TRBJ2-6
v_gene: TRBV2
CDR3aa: CASVRGSSGANVLTF

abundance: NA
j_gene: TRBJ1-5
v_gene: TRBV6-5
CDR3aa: CATSTPGGNQPQHF

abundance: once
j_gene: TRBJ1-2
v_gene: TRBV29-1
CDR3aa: CSVEKGTGDYGYTF

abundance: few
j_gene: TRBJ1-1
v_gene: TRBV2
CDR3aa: CASTQGGPNTEAFF

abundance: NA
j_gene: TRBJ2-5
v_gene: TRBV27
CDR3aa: CASRGPGLVNAVTQYF

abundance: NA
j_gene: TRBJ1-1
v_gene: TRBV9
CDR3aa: CASSVGGRRGTEAFF

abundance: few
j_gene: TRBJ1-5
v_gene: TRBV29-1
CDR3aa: CSVAQGYSNQPQHF